Below, 15 T cell receptor beta chains from the same sample are listed, as sequenced in a study of cytomegalovirus exposure and HLA in healthy donors. 60 Vbeta and 13 Jbeta primers were used in PCR. Profiled with immunoSEQ multiplex PCR; TCRdb holds only in-frame clones, not every one. The sample shows 150,000 to 200,000 clones, 65% to 85% of them seen only once. The sample taken for sequencing was PBMCs. These receptors all come from a woman aged 35 to 49 in good health and CMV-seropositive.

The chain combines TRBV6-6 with TRBJ2-4, with D unclear. Trimming removed 4 bases from V and 8 bases from J, with 9 bases in between. This CDR3 comprises 12 residues. Germline assignment: CDR1 MNHNY and CDR2 SVGAGI (reference sequence). The CDR3 DNA reads as TGTGCCAGCAGTTCCACTTTGGACATTCAGTACTTC. It codes for CASSSTLDIQYF.

J is TRBJ2-7 and V is TRBV19; D is perhaps TRBD1 (6 bases). The CDR3 is 15 amino acids. V lost 5 bases, J lost 2 bases, and 16 bases lay in between. Germline-derived CDR1 and CDR2 are LNHDA and SQIVND (reference sequence). The CDR3 is CASSSDRRRPYEQYF. CDR3 sequence (DNA): TGTGCCAGTAGTTCCGACAGGCGCCGCCCCTACGAGCAGTACTTC.

This clone was seen a handful of times. This chain links TRBV5-1 with TRBJ2-7, with a possible D match to TRBD1 (6 bases). Trimming pared 3 bases from V and 4 bases from J, leaving 14 bases between. Germline V lookup: CDR1 SGHRS, CDR2 YFSETQ. CDR3 length: 14 residues. The CDR3 region has the DNA TGCGCCAGCAGCTCCCAGGGGCACAAGTACGAGCAGTACTTC. Protein sequence: CASSSQGHKYEQYF.

In this sample, this clone turned up once. This chain links TRBV9 with TRBJ2-1; maybe TRBD1 (6 bases). This CDR3 contains 15 residues. V lost 4 bases to trimming and J lost 8 bases, with 19 bases between them. Germline-derived CDR1 and CDR2 are SGDLS and YYNGEE. In DNA form, the CDR3 reads TGTGCCAGCAGCCCGGGACAAGATAAGGTAGATGAGCAGTTCTTC. This translates into CASSPGQDKVDEQFF. Full variable domain (outside the CDR3, taken from reference TRBV9 and TRBJ2-1): DSGVTQTPKHLITATGQRVTLRCSPRSGDLSVYWYQQSLDQGLQFLIQYYNGEERAKGNILERFSAQQFPDLHSELNLSSLELGDSALYFCASSPGQDKVDEQFFGPGTRLTVL.

V gene TRBV30 combines with J gene TRBJ2-3, with TRBD2 as a possible D gene (5 bases). Germline V gives CDR1 GTSNPN, CDR2 SVGIG (reference sequence). Trimming removed 5 bases from V and 2 bases from J, with 20 bases in between. The CDR3 loop spans 16 amino acids. The CDR3 sequence is CAWGSRASTATDTQYF. The CDR3 bases are TGTGCCTGGGGGTCAAGGGCTAGCACCGCCACAGATACGCAGTATTTT.

This sequence joins TRBV7-2 and TRBJ2-1, with D possibly being TRBD1 (6 bases). Germline-derived CDR1 and CDR2 are SGHTA and FQGNSA. V was pared by 5 bases and J by 2 bases, with 13 bases between. CDR3 size: 15 residues. In DNA, the CDR3 is TGTGCCAGCAGCCCTGTACGACAGGCCTACAATGAGCAGTTCTTC. Encoded protein: CASSPVRQAYNEQFF.

The gene calls are TRBV6-5 and TRBJ2-2; D possibly corresponds to TRBD1 (6 bases). The CDR3 covers 14 residues. Per germline, CDR1 MNHEY and CDR2 SVGAGI. V lost 6 bases, J lost 8 bases, and 16 bases lay in between. The CDR3: CASSLGTRRGELFF. The CDR3 DNA sequence: TGTGCCAGCAGCCTAGGGACACGAAGAGGGGAGCTGTTTTTT.

The chain carries TRBV28 and TRBJ2-1; 11 nucleotides line up with TRBD2. The V segment lost 6 bases and the J segment 8 bases; nucleotides outside the gene matches: 15. Germline CDR1 MDHEN, CDR2 SYDVKM. This CDR3 spans 17 amino acids. The CDR3 sequence: CASSSAFTRLAGHEQFF. The CDR3 nucleotides read TGTGCCAGCAGCTCAGCTTTCACTCGACTAGCGGGACATGAGCAGTTCTTC.

This clone is a singleton in its sample. The J gene is TRBJ2-2, the V gene TRBV7-2, with TRBD1 matching 10 bases. Germline V gene lookup returns CDR1 SGHTA and CDR2 FQGNSA. Germline trimming cut 5 bases from V and 4 bases from J; bases unmatched to any gene: 7. There are 16 residues in the CDR3. CDR3 region: CASSPPWTGGTGELFF. In nucleotides, the CDR3 is TGTGCCAGCAGCCCGCCTTGGACAGGGGGCACCGGGGAGCTGTTTTTT.

This chain joins TRBV29-1 and TRBJ2-5; the D gene is possibly TRBD2 (6 bases). The CDR3 contains 12 residues. In germline, CDR1 is SQVTM, CDR2 ANQGSEA. The germline V and J ends were trimmed by 7 bases and 5 bases, with 14 bases remaining between them. The CDR3, as DNA: TGCAGCGCTCACGGGCTAGCGGAGACCCAGTACTTC. Translation: CSAHGLAETQYF.

The chain is built from TRBV4-3 and TRBJ2-5; TRBD2 aligns across 10 bases. The V and J ends lost 5 bases and 1 base, in that order; junction bases with no gene match: 4. The CDR3 runs 15 residues. The germline V gene encodes CDR1 LGHNA and CDR2 YSLEER. As DNA, the CDR3 is TGCGCCAGCAGCTCTAGCGGGGGACCCCAAGAGACCCAGTACTTC. Amino acids: CASSSSGGPQETQYF.

The chain links TRBV5-1 to TRBJ2-5; possibly TRBD2 for D (6 bases). The DNA end lines up better with TRBJ2-7; the J call may be wrong. The CDR3 runs 11 residues. CDR1 is SGHRS and CDR2 is YFSETQ in the germline V gene. CDR3 region: CASSREYEQYF. CDR3 nucleotides: TGCGCCAGCAGCCGGGAGTACGAGCAGTACTTC.

The count of this clone is one. The chain has TRBV4-1 and TRBJ1-1; tentative D call: TRBD1 (5 bases). V lost 7 bases, J lost 1 base, and 22 bases lay in between. Per germline, CDR1 MGHRA and CDR2 YSYEKL. This CDR3 has 17 amino acids. This CDR3 is CASTHDLGTRGNTEAFF. CDR3 DNA: TGCGCCAGCACTCATGACTTGGGGACGCGGGGGAACACTGAAGCTTTCTTT.

This chain joins TRBV11-2 and TRBJ1-1, with TRBD1 matching 7 bases. This CDR3 has 12 residues. Germline V gene lookup returns CDR1 SGHAT and CDR2 FQNNGV. V was clipped by 3 bases and J by 6 bases; unmatched bases: 1. DNA of the CDR3: TGTGCCAGCAGCTTTGACAGGGCTGAAGCTTTCTTT. It encodes CASSFDRAEAFF.

J is TRBJ2-3 and V is TRBV30, with unresolved D. This CDR3 contains 13 residues. Germline CDR1 and CDR2: GTSNPN and SVGIG (reference sequence). Trimming pared 0 bases from V and 7 bases from J, leaving 11 bases between. The CDR3 DNA reads TGTGCCTGGAGTGTACGTAACTTATATACGCAGTATTTT. It specifies CAWSVRNLYTQYF.